This is a list of T cell receptor beta chains from one sample in a study of blood T cells in healthy people across ages. TCRdb reanalysed the 5' RACE reads using MiXCR and keeps one entry per CDR3 protein. The sample has more than 900,000 distinct CDR3 sequences; roughly 24% are singletons. Separately, the same data were catalogued under a study of T cells of mothers and their children.

The sequenced sample consisted of blood. The source is a girl aged 2-15 years in good health. CDR3s include the opening cysteine and the closing phenylalanine or tryptophan. Fields, in order: D gene, V gene, J gene, clone size, CDR3 DNA, CDR3 protein. The D gene is left open where the match is weak. Not all rows give a size; the values are once, few, many and, for expanded clones, a class.

-,TRBV19,TRBJ2-2,-,TGTGCCAGTAGTCCCACCGGGCCCCCGGGTACCGGGGAGCTGTTTTTT,CASSPTGPPGTGELFF
-,TRBV24-1,TRBJ2-1,few,TGTGCCACCAGTGATTATGTATCCGCCGAGCAGTTCTTC,CATSDYVSAEQFF
-,TRBV20-1,TRBJ2-5,few,TGCAGTGCTGAATGGACTAACCCCGGCGAGACCCAGTACTTC,CSAEWTNPGETQYF
TRBD2,TRBV6-2/TRBV6-3,TRBJ2-3,-,TGTGCCAGCAGTTCCACGGGGGGACTAGGGTCAGATACGCAGTATTTT,CASSSTGGLGSDTQYF
-,TRBV20-1,TRBJ1-2,-,TGCAGTGCTAGAGATTGGAACTATGGCTACACCTTC,CSARDWNYGYTF
-,TRBV12-5,TRBJ1-5,-,TGTGCTAGTGGTTTATACAGCAGCAATCAGCCCCAGCATTTT,CASGLYSSNQPQHF
TRBD2,TRBV6-4,TRBJ2-1,few,TGTGCCAGCAGTCCATTAAGCGGGAGGCGAGACAATGAGCAGTTCTTC,CASSPLSGRRDNEQFF
TRBD1,TRBV12-5,TRBJ2-1,few,TGTGCTAGTGGTTTTAACCCAGGGGACAGGGGAGAACCGGATGAGCAGTTCTTC,CASGFNPGDRGEPDEQFF
-,TRBV18,TRBJ1-6,few,TGTGCCAGCTCACCTCAGCAGGTCGTGGATTCACCCCTCCACTTT,CASSPQQVVDSPLHF
-,TRBV10-3,TRBJ2-5,-,TGTGCCATCAGTGATCAGGACCCCTGGGAGATCAATGAGCAATTCTTC,CAISDQDPWEINEQFF
-,TRBV28,TRBJ2-7,-,TGTGCCAGCAGTGGGGATGGGCACGAGCAGTACTTC,CASSGDGHEQYF
TRBD1,TRBV29-1,TRBJ2-7,-,TGCAGCGTTGCCCACGACAGGGGGCCGTTCGAGCAGTACTTC,CSVAHDRGPFEQYF
TRBD2,TRBV4-2,TRBJ2-3,-,TGTGCCAGCAGCCAAGATACGTCTAGCGGGGGGCCAGATACGCAGTATTTT,CASSQDTSSGGPDTQYF
-,TRBV7-6,TRBJ2-1,-,TGTGCCAGCAGCGAGAACTTTGGCTCCTACAATGAGCAGTTCTTC,CASSENFGSYNEQFF
-,TRBV12-3/TRBV12-4,TRBJ2-1,-,TGTGCCAGCAGTTTGGCCGATGGCTCCTACAATGAGCAGTTCTTC,CASSLADGSYNEQFF
-,TRBV5-1,TRBJ1-3,-,TGCGCCAGCAGCATCGCCGACGGGGGGTCTGGAAACACCATATATTTT,CASSIADGGSGNTIYF
TRBD1,TRBV29-1,TRBJ2-5,-,TGCAGCGCAGGACAGGGAAGCTGGACCCAGTACTTC,CSAGQGSWTQYF
-,TRBV6-1,TRBJ2-7,-,TGTGCCAGCACGAGACAAGCACCCTACGAGCAGTACTTC,CASTRQAPYEQYF
TRBD2,TRBV5-1,TRBJ2-3,few,TGCGCCAGCAGCTCCCTTAGCGGGGGGGCGTCAGATACGCAGTATTTT,CASSSLSGGASDTQYF
-,TRBV4-1,TRBJ1-2,-,TGCGCCAGCAGCCAGCAGGACTTGACAGGAGTTTACTATGGCTACACCTTC,CASSQQDLTGVYYGYTF
TRBD1,TRBV20-1,TRBJ2-7,few,TGCAGTGCCAAGGACAGGGACTACGAGCAGTACTTC,CSAKDRDYEQYF
-,TRBV6-5,TRBJ1-2,-,TGTGCCAGCAGTTACGGGGTCCATGGCTACACCTTC,CASSYGVHGYTF
-,TRBV27,TRBJ2-7,-,TGTGCCAGCGGCAGTCTCACGGTCTACGAGCAGTACTTC,CASGSLTVYEQYF
TRBD1,TRBV7-9,TRBJ1-2,few,TGTGCCAGCAGCTGGGTTTCGGGACAGACTTATGGCTACACCTTC,CASSWVSGQTYGYTF
TRBD2,TRBV7-3,TRBJ2-5,few,TGTGCCAGCAGCATTCGGGGGGGAGAGACCCAGTACTTC,CASSIRGGETQYF
-,TRBV10-3,TRBJ2-7,-,TGTGCCATCATGAACAGGACCTACTCCTACGAGCAGTACTTC,CAIMNRTYSYEQYF
-,TRBV5-5,TRBJ1-1,few,TGTGCCAGCAGCACGTTAATACTAGCGGCTGAAGCCTTCTTT,CASSTLILAAEAFF
TRBD1,TRBV7-9,TRBJ1-2,few,TGTGCCAGCAGCGTCAGGGGGGGCGAGGATGGCTACACCTTC,CASSVRGGEDGYTF
-,TRBV6-2/TRBV6-3,TRBJ2-4,few,TGTGCCAGCAGTTCCCATAGGGGATTGGGCATTCAGTACTTC,CASSSHRGLGIQYF
TRBD2,TRBV14,TRBJ2-1,-,TGTGCCAGCAGAAGAACGCTAGCGGGGGGATACAATGAGCAGTTCTTC,CASRRTLAGGYNEQFF
TRBD1,TRBV6-1,TRBJ1-2,-,TGTGCCAGCAGAGAACCGGGACAGGGGGTCCGAAACTATGGCTACACCTTC,CASREPGQGVRNYGYTF
-,TRBV6-2/TRBV6-3,TRBJ1-5,-,TGTGCCAGCAGCTTTGGGAACAATCAGCCCCAGCATTTT,CASSFGNNQPQHF
TRBD2,TRBV4-3,TRBJ2-1,few,TGCGCCAGCAGCCAAGTCCAAGCGGGGGGGCGGTTAGATGAGCAGTTCTTC,CASSQVQAGGRLDEQFF
-,TRBV5-1,TRBJ2-1,-,TGCGCCAGCAGCTTCGACGGGGTTGCTTACAATGAGCAGTTCTTC,CASSFDGVAYNEQFF
TRBD2,TRBV7-2,TRBJ2-1,few,TGCGCCAGCAGCAGGGGACTAGCGATTGAGCAGTTCTTC,CASSRGLAIEQFF
-,TRBV29-1,TRBJ2-1,few,TGCAGCGTTGAAGGCCTATTGCAGGACGGGACCTACAATGAGCAGTTCTTC,CSVEGLLQDGTYNEQFF
-,TRBV29-1,TRBJ2-5,many,TGCAGCGTTGAGTTCCAGGGCCCACGGTACTTC,CSVEFQGPRYF
-,TRBV12-5,TRBJ2-5,-,TGTGCTAGTGGTTCGATGGGGGACCAAGAGACCCAGTACTTC,CASGSMGDQETQYF
TRBD1,TRBV4-2,TRBJ1-2,-,TGTGCCAGCAGCCAACAGGGGGCGAAGTATGGCTACACCTTC,CASSQQGAKYGYTF
-,TRBV7-9,TRBJ1-1,few,TGTGCCAGCAGCGCATTAGCCCGTCGGGGGGGGTTTGACACTGAAGCTTTCTTT,CASSALARRGGFDTEAFF
TRBD2,TRBV20-1,TRBJ2-1,few,TGCAGTGCCACTAGCGGGGGGACCTACAATGAGCAGTTCTTC,CSATSGGTYNEQFF
-,TRBV11-3,TRBJ2-7,few,TGTGCCAGCAGCACACGGGATAGGGACCCCTACGAGCAGTACTTC,CASSTRDRDPYEQYF
-,TRBV29-1,TRBJ1-1,-,TGCAGCGTCTATAAACTGAACACTGAAGCTTTCTTT,CSVYKLNTEAFF
TRBD2,TRBV4-3,TRBJ2-7,few,TGCGCCAGCAGCCATACTAGCGGGGGTGCGGATGAGCAGTACTTC,CASSHTSGGADEQYF
-,TRBV3-1,TRBJ2-5,-,TGTGCCAGCAGCCAAGTCCGGCCGCGGGACCTCCAAGAGACCCAGTACTTC,CASSQVRPRDLQETQYF
-,TRBV7-2,TRBJ1-6,-,TGTGCCAGCAGCTTAGGGGGGGCCCTTCAAACCCTCCACTTT,CASSLGGALQTLHF
-,TRBV12-3/TRBV12-4,TRBJ2-7,few,TGTGCCAGCAGTTTAATCACCCACGAGCAGTACTTC,CASSLITHEQYF
TRBD1,TRBV20-1,TRBJ1-4,few,TGCAGTGCCAAGGCAGGGGGGCATGAAAAACTGTTTTTT,CSAKAGGHEKLFF
TRBD2,TRBV20-1,TRBJ2-5,-,TGCAGTGCCCCCCCTAGCGGGGGGGTCCAAGAGACCCAGTACTTC,CSAPPSGGVQETQYF
TRBD2,TRBV6-5,TRBJ2-3,-,TGTGCCAGCAGTAGAGCCATAGCGGGCATATCGGATACGCAGTATTTT,CASSRAIAGISDTQYF
TRBD1,TRBV18,TRBJ1-5,few,TGTGCCAGCTCACCCTTGGCAGGGGGTAATCAGCCCCAGCATTTT,CASSPLAGGNQPQHF
-,TRBV29-1,TRBJ1-2,few,TGCAGCGCCATTTGGAATGGCTACACCTTC,CSAIWNGYTF
-,TRBV4-3,TRBJ2-5,few,TGCGCCAGCAGCCAAGTAAGAGGGTACCCAGAGACCCAGTACTTC,CASSQVRGYPETQYF
-,TRBV5-4,TRBJ2-2,few,TGTGCCTGCGGCCCGCTGAACACCGGGGAGCTGTTTTTT,CACGPLNTGELFF
-,TRBV6-1,TRBJ1-1,few,TGTGCCAGCAGTAACGAGTCTGAGGCTTTCTTT,CASSNESEAFF
-,TRBV7-2,TRBJ1-1,-,TGTGCCAGCAGCTTCGATGGACTCCGGAACACTGAAGCTTTCTTT,CASSFDGLRNTEAFF
-,TRBV7-2,TRBJ2-5,-,TGTGCCAGCAGCTTACCCCCGATCGTGACCCAGTACTTC,CASSLPPIVTQYF
-,TRBV25-1,TRBJ2-7,few,TGTGCCAGCAGTGATACCTCCGGGTGGCAGGGTCCCTACGAGCAGTACTTC,CASSDTSGWQGPYEQYF
-,TRBV4-1,TRBJ2-5,few,TGCGCCAGCAGCCAAACAAAGATTGACCGTACGGCAGAGACCCAGTACTTC,CASSQTKIDRTAETQYF
TRBD2,TRBV20-1,TRBJ2-7,-,TGCAGTGCTAGAGAGGGGGGGAGTTTCTACGAGCAGTACTTC,CSAREGGSFYEQYF